This T cell receptor beta chain stems from a study of T cells after yellow fever vaccination. TCRdb fed the 5' RACE reads into MiXCR, producing one record per CDR3 protein. Found here are 150,000 to 200,000 distinct CDR3 sequences, approximately 11% of them singletons; the top ten hold 30% to 45%. The V gene lost 5 bases and the J gene lost 6 bases, with 13 bases spanning the gap. The CDR3 is made up of 14 amino acids. The sample was CD8+ T cells sorted from PBMCs, taken 15 days after the yellow fever booster vaccination. This clonotype was obtained from a man aged 18 to 35 who received the YFV17D yellow fever vaccine. The genes are TRBV12-3 or TRBV12-4 and TRBJ2-2; a possible D gene is TRBD1 (6 bases). DNA for the CDR3: TGTGCCAGCAGTGGAGAGGGGGTAGCCGGGGAGCTGTTTTTT. Translated: CASSGEGVAGELFF.